This passage covers 7 T cell receptor beta chains from one sample sequenced in a study of T-cell memory formation after mild COVID-19. MiXCR, run by TCRdb on the 5' RACE reads, gives a single entry per CDR3 protein. The sample records more than 250,000 distinct CDR3 sequences, around 15% being singletons. The sequenced material came from PBMCs or a T cell subset sorted from them (not recorded which). These receptor sequences come from a young man who had mild COVID-19 (a few samples of this study predate the infection). Cell type and time point are not known.

This clonotype was observed a few times. This sequence joins TRBV5-1 and TRBJ2-2; D is uncertain. Germline V lookup: CDR1 SGHRS, CDR2 YFSETQ. V shed 0 bases and J shed 3 bases, with 6 bases lying between them. This CDR3 contains 14 residues. DNA for the CDR3: TGCGCCAGCAGCTTGGGCAGATACACCGGGGAGCTGTTTTTT. Encoded protein: CASSLGRYTGELFF. The whole variable domain, filled in from reference TRBV5-1 and TRBJ2-2, reads KAGVTQTPRYLIKTRGQQVTLSCSPISGHRSVSWYQQTPGQGLQFLFEYFSETQRNKGNFPGRFSGRQFSNSRSEMNVSTLELGDSALYLCASSLGRYTGELFFGEGSRLTVL.

This clonotype was counted between two and nine times. The CDR3 DNA reads TGTGCCAGCAGCTTAGCTCGCGGTCCTGAGCAGTACTTC. Translation gives CASSLARGPEQYF. V is TRBV11-2 and J is TRBJ2-7, with unresolved D. The CDR3 loop spans 13 amino acids. From germline, CDR1 is SGHAT and CDR2 FQNNGV. The V end was cut by 1 base, the J end by 7 bases, with 11 bases between. The whole variable domain, filled in from reference TRBV11-2 and TRBJ2-7, reads EAGVAQSPRYKIIEKRQSVAFWCNPISGHATLYWYQQILGQGPKLLIQFQNNGVVDDSQLPKDRFSAERLKGVDSTLKIQPAKLEDSAVYLCASSLARGPEQYFGPGTRLTVT.

This clonotype was detected only a few times. V and J are TRBV10-3 and TRBJ2-5, with 10 bases lining up with TRBD1. CDR3 size: 13 residues. V lost 10 bases and J lost 4; bases outside the gene matches: 6. Germline CDR1 is ENHRY and CDR2 is SYGVKD. The CDR3 DNA follows: TGTGCCACGATGACAGGGGGCACAGAGACCCAGTACTTC. Translation: CATMTGGTETQYF.

The rearrangement uses TRBV7-9 and TRBJ2-3; D not resolved. This CDR3 has 13 amino acids. CDR1 and CDR2 from the germline V gene are SEHNR and FQNEAQ (reference sequence). V lost 4 bases and J lost 8, with 13 bases in between. CDR3 amino acids: CASSSPSLSTQYF. In nucleotides, the CDR3 is TGTGCCAGCAGCTCCCCGTCTTTGAGTACGCAGTATTTT.

In this sample, this clonotype turned up a few times. J is TRBJ2-7 and V is TRBV5-4, with D unclear. The CDR3 loop spans 13 amino acids. Germline loops: CDR1 SGHNT, CDR2 YYREEE (reference sequence). The ends were cut back, 0 bases at V and 3 bases at J, with 7 bases in the middle. The CDR3 DNA reads as TGTGCCAGCAGCTTGGATAGCATCTACGAGCAGTACGTC. The encoded protein is CASSLDSIYEQYV.

This clonotype was observed a handful of times. The rearrangement joins TRBV7-9 to TRBJ1-1; D is ambiguous. The length of the CDR3 is 14 residues. Germline CDR1 reads SEHNR; CDR2 reads FQNEAQ (reference sequence). V was pared by 5 bases and J by 6 bases, with 16 bases between. CDR3: CASSPRTNRAEAFF. The CDR3 coding sequence is TGTGCCAGCAGCCCCAGGACCAATCGCGCTGAAGCTTTCTTT.

This clonotype was picked up a small number of times. The V gene is TRBV10-2, the J gene TRBJ1-2; a possible D gene is TRBD1 (6 bases). The CDR3 loop spans 12 amino acids. V lost 2 bases to trimming and J lost 9 bases, with 10 bases between them. CDR1 is WSHSY and CDR2 is SAAADI in the germline V gene. The CDR3: CASSETGKSYTF. CDR3 DNA sequence: TGCGCCAGCAGTGAGACAGGGAAGAGCTACACCTTC.